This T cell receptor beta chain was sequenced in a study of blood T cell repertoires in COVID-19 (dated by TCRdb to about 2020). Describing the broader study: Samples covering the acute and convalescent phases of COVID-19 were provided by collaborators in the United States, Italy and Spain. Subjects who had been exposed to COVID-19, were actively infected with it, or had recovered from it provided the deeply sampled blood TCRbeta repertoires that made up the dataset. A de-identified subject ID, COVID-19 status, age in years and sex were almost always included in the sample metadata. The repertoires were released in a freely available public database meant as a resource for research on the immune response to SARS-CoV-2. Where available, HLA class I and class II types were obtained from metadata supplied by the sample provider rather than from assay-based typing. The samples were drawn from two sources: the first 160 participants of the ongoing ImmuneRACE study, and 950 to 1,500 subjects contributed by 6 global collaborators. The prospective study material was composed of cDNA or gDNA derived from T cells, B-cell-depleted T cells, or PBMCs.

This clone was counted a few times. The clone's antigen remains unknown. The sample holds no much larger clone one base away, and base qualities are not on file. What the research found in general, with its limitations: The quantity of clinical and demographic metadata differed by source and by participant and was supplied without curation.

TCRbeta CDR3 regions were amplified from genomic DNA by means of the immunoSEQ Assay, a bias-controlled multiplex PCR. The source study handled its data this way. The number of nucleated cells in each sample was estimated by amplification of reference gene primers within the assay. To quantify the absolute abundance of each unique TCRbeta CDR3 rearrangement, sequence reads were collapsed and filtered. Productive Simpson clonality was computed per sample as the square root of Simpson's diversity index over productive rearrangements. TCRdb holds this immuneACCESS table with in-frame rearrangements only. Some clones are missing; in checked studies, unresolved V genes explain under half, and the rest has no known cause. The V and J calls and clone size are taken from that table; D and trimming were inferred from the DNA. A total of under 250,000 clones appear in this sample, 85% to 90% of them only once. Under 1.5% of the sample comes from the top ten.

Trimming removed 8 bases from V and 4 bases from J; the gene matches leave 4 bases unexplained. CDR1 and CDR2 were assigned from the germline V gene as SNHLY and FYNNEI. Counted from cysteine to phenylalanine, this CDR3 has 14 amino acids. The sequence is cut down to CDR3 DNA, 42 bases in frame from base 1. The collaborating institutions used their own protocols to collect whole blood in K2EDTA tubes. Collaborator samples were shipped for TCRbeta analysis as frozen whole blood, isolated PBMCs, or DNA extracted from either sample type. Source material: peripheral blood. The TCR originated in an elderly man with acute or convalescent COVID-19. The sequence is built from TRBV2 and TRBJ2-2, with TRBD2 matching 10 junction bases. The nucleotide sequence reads TGTGCCAGCTTAGCGGGAGGTTCCACCGGGGAGCTGTTTTTT. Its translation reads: CASLAGGSTGELFF.